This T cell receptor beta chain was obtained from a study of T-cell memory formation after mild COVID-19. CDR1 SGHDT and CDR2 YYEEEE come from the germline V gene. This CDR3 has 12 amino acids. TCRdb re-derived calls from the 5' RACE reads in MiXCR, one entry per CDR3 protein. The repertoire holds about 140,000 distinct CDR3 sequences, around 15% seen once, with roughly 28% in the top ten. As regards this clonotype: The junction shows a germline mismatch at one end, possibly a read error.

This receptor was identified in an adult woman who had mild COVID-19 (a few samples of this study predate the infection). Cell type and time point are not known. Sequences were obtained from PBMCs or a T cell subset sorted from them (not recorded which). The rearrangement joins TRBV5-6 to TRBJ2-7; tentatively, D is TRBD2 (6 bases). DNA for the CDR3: TGTGCCAGCAGCTTGGGGTGGGACTCGGACGTATTC. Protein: CASSLGWDSDVF. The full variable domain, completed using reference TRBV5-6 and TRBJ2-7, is DAGVTQSPTHLIKTRGQQVTLRCSPKSGHDTVSWYQQALGQGPQFIFQYYEEEERQRGNFPDRFSGHQFPNYSSELNVNALLLGDSALYLCASSLGWDSDVFGPGTRLTVT.